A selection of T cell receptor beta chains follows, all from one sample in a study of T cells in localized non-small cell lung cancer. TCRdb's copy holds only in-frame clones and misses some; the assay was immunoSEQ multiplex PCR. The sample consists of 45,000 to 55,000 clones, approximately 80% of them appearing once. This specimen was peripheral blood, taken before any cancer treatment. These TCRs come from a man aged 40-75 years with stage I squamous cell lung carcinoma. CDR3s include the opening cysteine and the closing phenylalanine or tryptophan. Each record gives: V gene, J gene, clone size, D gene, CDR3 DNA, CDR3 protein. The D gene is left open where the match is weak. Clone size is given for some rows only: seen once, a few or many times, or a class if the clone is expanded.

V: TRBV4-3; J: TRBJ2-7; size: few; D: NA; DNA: TGCGCCAGCAGCCAAGATACAGGGCCAGCCTACGAGCAGTACTTC; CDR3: CASSQDTGPAYEQYF
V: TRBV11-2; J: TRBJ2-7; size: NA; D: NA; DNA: TGTGCCAGCAGCCGAAGACTGGAAGAGGTCTCCTACGAGCAGTACTTC; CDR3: CASSRRLEEVSYEQYF
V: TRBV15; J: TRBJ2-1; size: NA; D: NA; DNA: TGTGCCACCAGCAGAGATAAGGACCGAGGGCGATACTATGAGCAGTTCTTC; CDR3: CATSRDKDRGRYYEQFF
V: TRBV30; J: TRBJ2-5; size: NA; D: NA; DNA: TGTGCCTGGAAAGAAGCAGGACTGGGGACCCAGTACTTC; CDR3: CAWKEAGLGTQYF
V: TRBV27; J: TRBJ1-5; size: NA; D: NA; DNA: TGTGCCACAGACCGGGGCCGAAATCAGCCCCAGCATTTT; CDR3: CATDRGRNQPQHF
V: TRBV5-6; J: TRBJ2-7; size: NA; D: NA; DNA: TGTGCCAGCAGCCCTAGGGGCGGCTCCTACGAGCAGTACTTC; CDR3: CASSPRGGSYEQYF
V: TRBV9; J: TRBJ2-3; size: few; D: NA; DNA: TGTGCCAGCAGCGTCTCAGGATGGGGCACAGATACGCAGTATTTT; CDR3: CASSVSGWGTDTQYF
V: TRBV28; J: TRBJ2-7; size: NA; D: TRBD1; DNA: TGTGCCAGCAGTTTAGGGACAGTCTACGAGCAGTACTTC; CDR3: CASSLGTVYEQYF
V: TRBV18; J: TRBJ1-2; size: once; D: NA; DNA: TGTGCCAGCTCACCACCGAAGGGAAGGGGGATTGGCTACACCTTC; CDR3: CASSPPKGRGIGYTF
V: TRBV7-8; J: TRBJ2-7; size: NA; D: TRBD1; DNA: TGTGCCAGCAGCCGACAGGGGGCGGACTACGAGCAGTACTTC; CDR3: CASSRQGADYEQYF
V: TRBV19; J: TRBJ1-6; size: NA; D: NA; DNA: TGTGCCAGTGCCGGGGGCAATTCACCCCTCCACTTT; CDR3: CASAGGNSPLHF
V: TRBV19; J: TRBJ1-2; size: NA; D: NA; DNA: TGTGCCAGTAGTGCTCTCATCTTCGGCTACACCTTC; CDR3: CASSALIFGYTF
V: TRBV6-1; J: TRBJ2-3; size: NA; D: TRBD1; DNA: TGTGCCAGCGAAGCACAGGGGCCCCCAGATACGCAGTATTTT; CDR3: CASEAQGPPDTQYF
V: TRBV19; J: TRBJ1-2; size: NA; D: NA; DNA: TGTGCCAGTAGTACCGAGGGACGGGAGAACTATGGCTACACCTTC; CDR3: CASSTEGRENYGYTF
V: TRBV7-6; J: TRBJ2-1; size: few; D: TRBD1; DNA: TGTGCCAGCAGCTTAGAATACAGGGGTGGATTCAATGAGCAGTTCTTC; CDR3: CASSLEYRGGFNEQFF
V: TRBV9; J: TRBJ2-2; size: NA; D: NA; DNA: TGTGCCAGCAGCGTAGGGGGGGCTTACACCGGGGAGCTGTTTTTT; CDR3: CASSVGGAYTGELFF
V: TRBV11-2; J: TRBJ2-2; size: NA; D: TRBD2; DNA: TGTGCCAGCAGCTTAGGCCTAGCGGGGGGCTGGGCCGGGGAGCTGTTTTTT; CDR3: CASSLGLAGGWAGELFF
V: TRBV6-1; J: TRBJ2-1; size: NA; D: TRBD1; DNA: TGTGCCAGCAGTGCAGGGGGCGCGGTGAATGAGCAGTTCTTC; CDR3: CASSAGGAVNEQFF
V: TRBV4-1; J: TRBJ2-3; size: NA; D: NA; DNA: TGCGCCAGCAGCCATTCAGGACATTCTACAGATACGCAGTATTTT; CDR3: CASSHSGHSTDTQYF
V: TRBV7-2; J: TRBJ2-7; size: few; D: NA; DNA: TGTGCCAGCAGGCAAGGGGCTCGCGAGCAGTACTTC; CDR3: CASRQGAREQYF
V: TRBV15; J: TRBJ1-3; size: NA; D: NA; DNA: TGTGCCACCAGCAGAGATCCAGGGGCCTCTGGAAACACCATATATTTT; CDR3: CATSRDPGASGNTIYF
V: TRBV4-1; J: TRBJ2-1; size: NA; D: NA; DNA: TGCGCCAGCAGCCAAGTAGATTTGGTACAATACAATGAGCAGTTCTTC; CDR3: CASSQVDLVQYNEQFF
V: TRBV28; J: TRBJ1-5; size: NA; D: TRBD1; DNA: TGTGCCAGCAGTTTAACGACAGGGGGATTTAAGCCCCAGCATTTT; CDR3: CASSLTTGGFKPQHF
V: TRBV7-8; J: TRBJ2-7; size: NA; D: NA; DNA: TGTGCCAGCTGGGACGGCGTCTACGAGCAGTACTTC; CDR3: CASWDGVYEQYF
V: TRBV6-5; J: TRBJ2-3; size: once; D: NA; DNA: TGTGCCATACAGGGAGTAGGCACGCAGTATTTT; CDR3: CAIQGVGTQYF
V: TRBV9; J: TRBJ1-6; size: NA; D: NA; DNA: TGTGCCAGCAGCACCCAGGACGGCTCACCCCTCCACTTT; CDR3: CASSTQDGSPLHF
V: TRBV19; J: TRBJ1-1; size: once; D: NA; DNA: TGTGCCAGTAGTATAGAAACGAGAGCGAACACTGAAGCTTTCTTT; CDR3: CASSIETRANTEAFF
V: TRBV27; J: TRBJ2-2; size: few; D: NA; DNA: TGTGCCAGCACCGGGGACACCGGGGAGCTGTTTTTT; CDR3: CASTGDTGELFF
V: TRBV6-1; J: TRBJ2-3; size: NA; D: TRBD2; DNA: TGTGCCAGCAGGAGACTAGCGGATGGAAATACGCAGTATTTT; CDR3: CASRRLADGNTQYF